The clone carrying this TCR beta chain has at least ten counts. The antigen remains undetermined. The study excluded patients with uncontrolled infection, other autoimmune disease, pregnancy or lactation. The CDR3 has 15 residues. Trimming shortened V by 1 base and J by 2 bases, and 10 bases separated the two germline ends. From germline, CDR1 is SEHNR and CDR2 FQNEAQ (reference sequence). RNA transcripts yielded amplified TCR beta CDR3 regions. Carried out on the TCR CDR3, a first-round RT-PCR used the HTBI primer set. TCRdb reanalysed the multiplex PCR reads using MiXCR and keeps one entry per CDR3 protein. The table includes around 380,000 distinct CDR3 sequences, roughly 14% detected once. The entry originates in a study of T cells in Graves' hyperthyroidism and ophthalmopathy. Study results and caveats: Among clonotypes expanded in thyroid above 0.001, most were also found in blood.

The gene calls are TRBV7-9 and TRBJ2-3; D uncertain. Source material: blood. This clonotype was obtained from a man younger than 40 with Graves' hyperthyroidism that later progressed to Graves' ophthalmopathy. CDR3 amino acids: CASSLVGLNTDTQYF. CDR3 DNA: TGTGCCAGCAGCTTAGTCGGCCTAAACACAGATACGCAGTATTTT.